This TCR beta chain was found in a study of shared clonotypes between healthy human individuals. This clone was seen more than once but under ten times. Clones were read by immunoSEQ multiplex PCR, and TCRdb kept only the in-frame ones, dropping some. This sample has around 940,000 clones, with about 80% found just once. Germline CDR1 is MNHEY and CDR2 is SMNVEV (reference sequence). The CDR3 loop spans 12 amino acids. The V gene end was trimmed by 6 bases and the J gene end by 10 bases; junction bases not matched to a gene: 9. This chain links TRBV27 with TRBJ2-7; TRBD1 aligns across 7 bases. Specimen: memory CD4+ T cells sorted from blood. The subset is: CD45RA-negative fraction. The sequence was obtained from a man aged 18 to 30 in good health. CDR3 residues: CASSADRASQYF. The CDR3 DNA is TGTGCCAGCAGCGCAGACAGGGCATCACAGTACTTC.